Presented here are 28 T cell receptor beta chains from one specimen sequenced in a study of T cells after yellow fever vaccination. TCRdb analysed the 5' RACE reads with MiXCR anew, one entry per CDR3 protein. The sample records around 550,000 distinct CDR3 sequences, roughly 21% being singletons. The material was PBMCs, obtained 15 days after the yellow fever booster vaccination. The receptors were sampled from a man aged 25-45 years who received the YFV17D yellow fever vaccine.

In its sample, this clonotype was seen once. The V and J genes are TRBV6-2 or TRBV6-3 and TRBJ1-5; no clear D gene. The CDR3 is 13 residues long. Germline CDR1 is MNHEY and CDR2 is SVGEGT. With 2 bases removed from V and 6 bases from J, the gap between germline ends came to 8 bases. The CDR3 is CASSYQRAQPQHF. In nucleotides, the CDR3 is TGTGCCAGCAGTTACCAGAGAGCTCAGCCCCAGCATTTT.

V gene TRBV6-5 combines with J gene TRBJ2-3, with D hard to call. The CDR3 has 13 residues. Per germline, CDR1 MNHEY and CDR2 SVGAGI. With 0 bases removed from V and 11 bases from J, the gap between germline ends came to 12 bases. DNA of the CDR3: TGTGCCAGCAGTTACTCGATCTGGGATGGGCAGTATTTT. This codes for CASSYSIWDGQYF.

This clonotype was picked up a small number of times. The CDR3 is CASSPGTSEFYEQYF. The CDR3, as DNA: TGCGCCAGCAGCCCCGGGACTAGCGAGTTCTACGAGCAGTACTTC. The chain joins TRBV5-1 to TRBJ2-7; 10 nucleotides agree with TRBD2. The junction had 7 bases not matched to a gene; V was cut back by 4 bases and J by 3 bases. CDR3 length equals 15 residues. Germline V lookup: CDR1 SGHRS, CDR2 YFSETQ.

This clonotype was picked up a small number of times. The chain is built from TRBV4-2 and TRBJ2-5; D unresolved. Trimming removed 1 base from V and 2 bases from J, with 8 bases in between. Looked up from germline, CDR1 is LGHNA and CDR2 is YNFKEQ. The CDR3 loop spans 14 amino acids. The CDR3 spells CASSQGSRQETQYF. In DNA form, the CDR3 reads TGTGCCAGCAGCCAAGGCTCCCGGCAAGAGACCCAGTACTTC.

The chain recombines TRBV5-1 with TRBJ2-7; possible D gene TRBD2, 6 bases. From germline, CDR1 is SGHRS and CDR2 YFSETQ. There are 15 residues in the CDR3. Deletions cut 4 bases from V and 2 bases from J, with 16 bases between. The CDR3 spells CASSLAPGETYEQYF. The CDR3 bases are TGCGCCAGCAGCCTGGCGCCGGGAGAGACCTACGAGCAGTACTTC.

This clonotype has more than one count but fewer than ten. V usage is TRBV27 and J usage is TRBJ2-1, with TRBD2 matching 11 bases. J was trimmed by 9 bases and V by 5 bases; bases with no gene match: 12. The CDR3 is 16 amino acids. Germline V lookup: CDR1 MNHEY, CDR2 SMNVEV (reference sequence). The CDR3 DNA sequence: TGTGCCAGCAGTGACGTAGCGGGAGGGCCTGAAAGTGAGCAGTTCTTC. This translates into CASSDVAGGPESEQFF.

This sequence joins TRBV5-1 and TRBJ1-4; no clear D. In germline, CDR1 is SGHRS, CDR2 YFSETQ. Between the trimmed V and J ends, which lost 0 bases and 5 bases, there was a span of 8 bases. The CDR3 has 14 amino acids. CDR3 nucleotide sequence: TGCGCCAGCAGCTTGGGGGCCGGGAATGAAAAACTGTTTTTT. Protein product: CASSLGAGNEKLFF.

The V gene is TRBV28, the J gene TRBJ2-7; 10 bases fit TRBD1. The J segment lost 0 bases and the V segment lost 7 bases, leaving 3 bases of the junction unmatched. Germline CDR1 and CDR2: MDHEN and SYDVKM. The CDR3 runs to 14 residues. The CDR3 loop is CASTWDRGSYEQYF. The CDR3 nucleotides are TGTGCCAGCACTTGGGACAGGGGCTCCTACGAGCAGTACTTC. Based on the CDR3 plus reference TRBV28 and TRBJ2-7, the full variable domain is DVKVTQSSRYLVKRTGEKVFLECVQDMDHENMFWYRQDPGLGLRLIYFSYDVKMKEKGDIPEGYSVSREKKERFSLILESASTNQTSMYLCASTWDRGSYEQYFGPGTRLTVT.

The CDR3 sequence is CASSPQGQIYEQYF. DNA of the CDR3: TGTGCCAGCAGCCCTCAAGGACAGATTTACGAGCAGTACTTC. The chain links TRBV7-2 to TRBJ2-7, with D possibly TRBD1 on 6 matching bases. The germline V gene encodes CDR1 SGHTA and CDR2 FQGNSA. Trimming took off 5 bases at V and 4 bases at J, with 15 bases between the two ends. The CDR3 totals 14 residues.

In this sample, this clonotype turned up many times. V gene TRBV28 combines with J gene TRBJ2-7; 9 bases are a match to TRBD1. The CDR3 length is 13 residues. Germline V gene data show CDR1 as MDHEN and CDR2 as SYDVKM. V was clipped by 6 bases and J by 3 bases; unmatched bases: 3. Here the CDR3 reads CASSSGQGYEQYF. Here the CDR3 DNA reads TGTGCCAGCAGCTCGGGACAGGGCTACGAGCAGTACTTC.

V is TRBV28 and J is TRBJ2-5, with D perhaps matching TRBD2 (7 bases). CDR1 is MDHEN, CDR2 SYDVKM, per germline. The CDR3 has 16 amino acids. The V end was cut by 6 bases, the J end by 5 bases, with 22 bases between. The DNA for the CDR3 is TGTGCCAGCAGCTACCCCGGACGGGGGGCCCGCGAGACCCAGTACTTC. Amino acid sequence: CASSYPGRGARETQYF.

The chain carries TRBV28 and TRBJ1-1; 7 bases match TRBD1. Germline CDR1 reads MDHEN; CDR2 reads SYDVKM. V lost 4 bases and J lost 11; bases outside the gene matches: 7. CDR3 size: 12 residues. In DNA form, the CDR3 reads TGTGCCAGCAGTTATTTACGAGGGGGCGCTTTCTTT. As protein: CASSYLRGGAFF.

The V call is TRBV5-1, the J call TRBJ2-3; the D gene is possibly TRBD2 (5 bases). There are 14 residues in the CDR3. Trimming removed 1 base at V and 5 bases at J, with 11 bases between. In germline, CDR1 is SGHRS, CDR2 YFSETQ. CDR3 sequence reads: CASSLSREGDTQYF. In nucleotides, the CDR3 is TGCGCCAGCAGCTTGTCCCGGGAAGGAGATACGCAGTATTTT.

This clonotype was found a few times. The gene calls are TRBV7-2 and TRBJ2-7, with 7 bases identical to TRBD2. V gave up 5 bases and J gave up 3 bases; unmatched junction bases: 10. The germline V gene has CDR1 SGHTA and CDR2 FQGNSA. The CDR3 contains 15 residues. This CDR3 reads CASSPGLGDYYEQYF. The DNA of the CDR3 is TGTGCCAGCAGCCCCGGACTAGGGGATTACTACGAGCAGTACTTC.

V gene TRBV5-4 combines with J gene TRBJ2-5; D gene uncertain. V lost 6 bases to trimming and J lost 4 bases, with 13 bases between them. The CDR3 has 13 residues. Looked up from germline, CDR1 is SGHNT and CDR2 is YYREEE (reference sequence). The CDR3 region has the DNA TGTGCCAGCACGGTGGGCGGTGGAGAGACCCAGTACTTC. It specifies CASTVGGGETQYF.

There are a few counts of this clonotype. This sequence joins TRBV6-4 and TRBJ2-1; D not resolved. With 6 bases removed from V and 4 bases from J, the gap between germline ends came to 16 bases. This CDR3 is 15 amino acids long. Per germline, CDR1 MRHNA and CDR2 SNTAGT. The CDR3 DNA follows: TGTGCCAGCAGCGCTGTGAAGGGCCCGTACAATGAGCAGTTCTTC. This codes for CASSAVKGPYNEQFF.

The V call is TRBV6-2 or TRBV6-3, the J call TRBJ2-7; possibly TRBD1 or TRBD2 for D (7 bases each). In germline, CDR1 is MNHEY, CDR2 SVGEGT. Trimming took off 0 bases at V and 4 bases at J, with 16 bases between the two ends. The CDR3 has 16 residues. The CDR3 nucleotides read TGTGCCAGCAGTTACTCGAGGAGCGGGACAGCTTACGAGCAGTACTTC. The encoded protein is CASSYSRSGTAYEQYF.

CDR3 residues: CASSSSGDSSYNEQFF. CDR3 nucleotide sequence: TGTGCCAGCAGCAGTAGCGGGGACAGCTCCTACAATGAGCAGTTCTTC. The rearrangement links TRBV2 to TRBJ2-1; TRBD2 is a possible D gene (8 bases). Germline assignment: CDR1 SNHLY and CDR2 FYNNEI. V was clipped by 6 bases and J by 0 bases, with 15 bases between them. The CDR3 consists of 16 residues.

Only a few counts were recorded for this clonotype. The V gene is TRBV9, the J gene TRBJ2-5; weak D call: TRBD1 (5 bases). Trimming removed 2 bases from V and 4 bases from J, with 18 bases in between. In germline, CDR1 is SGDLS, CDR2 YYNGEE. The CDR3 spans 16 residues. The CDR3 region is CASSVRTFQGGETQYF. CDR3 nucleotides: TGTGCCAGCAGCGTCCGGACCTTCCAGGGCGGAGAGACCCAGTACTTC. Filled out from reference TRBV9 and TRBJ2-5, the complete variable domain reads DSGVTQTPKHLITATGQRVTLRCSPRSGDLSVYWYQQSLDQGLQFLIQYYNGEERAKGNILERFSAQQFPDLHSELNLSSLELGDSALYFCASSVRTFQGGETQYFGPGTRLLVL.

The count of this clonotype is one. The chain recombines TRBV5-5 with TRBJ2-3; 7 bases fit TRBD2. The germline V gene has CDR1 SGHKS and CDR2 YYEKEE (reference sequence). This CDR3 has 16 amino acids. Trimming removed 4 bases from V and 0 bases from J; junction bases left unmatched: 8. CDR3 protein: CASSLRGSGSTDTQYF. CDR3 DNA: TGTGCCAGCAGCCTCCGGGGTAGCGGGAGCACAGATACGCAGTATTTT.

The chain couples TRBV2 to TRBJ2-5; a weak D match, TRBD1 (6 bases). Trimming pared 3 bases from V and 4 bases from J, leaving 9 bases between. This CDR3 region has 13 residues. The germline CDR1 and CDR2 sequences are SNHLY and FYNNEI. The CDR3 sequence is CASSEIRGETQYF. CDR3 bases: TGTGCCAGCAGTGAGATCAGGGGAGAGACCCAGTACTTC.

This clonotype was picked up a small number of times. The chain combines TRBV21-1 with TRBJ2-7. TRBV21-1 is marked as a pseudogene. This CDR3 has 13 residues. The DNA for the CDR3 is TGTGCCAGCAGAACTGGACGCTTCTCCGAGCAGTACTTC. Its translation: CASRTGRFSEQYF.

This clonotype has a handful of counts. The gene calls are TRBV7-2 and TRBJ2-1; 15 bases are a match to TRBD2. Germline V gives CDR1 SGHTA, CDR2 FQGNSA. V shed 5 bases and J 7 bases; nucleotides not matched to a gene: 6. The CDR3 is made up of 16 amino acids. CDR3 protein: CASSPQGLAGGNEQFF. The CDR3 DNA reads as TGTGCCAGCAGCCCCCAGGGACTAGCGGGAGGTAATGAGCAGTTCTTC.

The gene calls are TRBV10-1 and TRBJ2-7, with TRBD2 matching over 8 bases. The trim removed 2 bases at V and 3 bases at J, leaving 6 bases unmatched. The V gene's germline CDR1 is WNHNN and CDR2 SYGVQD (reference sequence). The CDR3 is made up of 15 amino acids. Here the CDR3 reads CASSETTAGGYEQYF. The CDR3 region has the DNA TGCGCCAGCAGTGAGACGACGGCGGGGGGCTACGAGCAGTACTTC.

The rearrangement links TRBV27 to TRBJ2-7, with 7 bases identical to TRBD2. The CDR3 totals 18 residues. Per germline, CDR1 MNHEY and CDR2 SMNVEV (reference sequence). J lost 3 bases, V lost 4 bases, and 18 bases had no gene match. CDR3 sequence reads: CASSSQGGITGSVYEQYF. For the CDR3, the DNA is TGTGCCAGCAGTTCCCAGGGAGGGATAACGGGAAGCGTCTACGAGCAGTACTTC.

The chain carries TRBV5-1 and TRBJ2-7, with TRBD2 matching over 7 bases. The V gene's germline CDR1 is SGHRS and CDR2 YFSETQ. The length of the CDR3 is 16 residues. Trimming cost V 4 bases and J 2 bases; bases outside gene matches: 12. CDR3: CASSTSEGGGAYEQYF. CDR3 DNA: TGCGCCAGCAGCACCTCTGAAGGTGGGGGGGCCTACGAGCAGTACTTC.

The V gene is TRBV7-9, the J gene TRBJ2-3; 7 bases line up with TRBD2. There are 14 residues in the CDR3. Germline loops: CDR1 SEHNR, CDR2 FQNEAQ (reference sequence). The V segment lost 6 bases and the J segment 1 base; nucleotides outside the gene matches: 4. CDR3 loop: CASSASGRTDTQYF. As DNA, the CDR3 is TGTGCCAGCAGTGCTAGCGGACGCACAGATACGCAGTATTTT.

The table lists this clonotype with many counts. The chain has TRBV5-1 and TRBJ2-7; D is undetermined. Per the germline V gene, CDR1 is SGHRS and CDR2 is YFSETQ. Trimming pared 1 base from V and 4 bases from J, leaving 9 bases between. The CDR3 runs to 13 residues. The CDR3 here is CASSLNFGYEQYF. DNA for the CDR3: TGCGCCAGCAGCTTGAACTTCGGGTACGAGCAGTACTTC. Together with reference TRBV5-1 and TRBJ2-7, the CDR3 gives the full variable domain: KAGVTQTPRYLIKTRGQQVTLSCSPISGHRSVSWYQQTPGQGLQFLFEYFSETQRNKGNFPGRFSGRQFSNSRSEMNVSTLELGDSALYLCASSLNFGYEQYFGPGTRLTVT.